This paragraph covers one TCR beta chain sequence. Its antigen is currently unknown. The sample is drawn from a study of blood T cells in healthy people across ages. In terms of origin and age, donors were healthy Caucasian individuals from Russia aged roughly 6 to 95. Every sample had a minimum of 6.5 million PBMCs isolated. Study-wide points: A greater number of naive CD4+ cells and higher diversity distinguished long-lived donors from aged donors. The authors considered diversity estimates from one million T cells to be underestimates.

Germline loops: CDR1 KGHSH, CDR2 LQKENI. V gave up 5 bases and J gave up 3 bases; unmatched junction bases: 9. The CDR3 covers 15 residues. Combining a sample-barcoded 5' primer with a J-beta primer mix, a second PCR ran for roughly 7 to 11 cycles. TCRdb reprocessed the 5' RACE reads with MiXCR, giving one entry per CDR3 protein. Counted here are some 1.4 million distinct CDR3 sequences, roughly 45% occurring once; the ten biggest clones make up 7.9%. The sample was blood. The sequence derives from a woman between 18 and 29 years old in good health. The V and J genes are TRBV18 and TRBJ2-7, with 8 bases lining up with TRBD2. Written as DNA, the CDR3 is TGTGCCAGCTCATCCCCGGGAGGGGAGCTCTACGAGCAGTACTTC. Encoded protein: CASSSPGGELYEQYF.